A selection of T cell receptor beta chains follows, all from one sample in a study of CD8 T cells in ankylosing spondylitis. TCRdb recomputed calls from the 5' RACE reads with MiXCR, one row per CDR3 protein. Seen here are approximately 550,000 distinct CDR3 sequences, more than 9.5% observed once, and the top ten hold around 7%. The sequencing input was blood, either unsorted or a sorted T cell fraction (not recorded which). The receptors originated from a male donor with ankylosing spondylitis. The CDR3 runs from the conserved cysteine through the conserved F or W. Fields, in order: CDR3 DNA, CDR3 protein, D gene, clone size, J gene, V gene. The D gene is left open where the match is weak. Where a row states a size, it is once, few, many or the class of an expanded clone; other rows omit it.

DNA: TGCGCCAGCAGCTACAGAGCCGGGACCAATTCCCAGAGCTCCTACAATGAGCAGTTCTTC
CDR3: CASSYRAGTNSQSSYNEQFF
D: NA
size: NA
J: TRBJ2-1
V: TRBV10-1

DNA: TGTGCCACCAGCAGAGGCTCTAGCGGGAGGGCCAATGAGCAGTTCTTC
CDR3: CATSRGSSGRANEQFF
D: TRBD2
size: few
J: TRBJ2-1
V: TRBV15

DNA: TGTGCTAGTGGTTTGGTAAGGGGACTGACCGGGGAGCTGTTTTTT
CDR3: CASGLVRGLTGELFF
D: NA
size: few
J: TRBJ2-2
V: TRBV12-5

DNA: TGTGCCAGCAGCTTGGGTTCGTTTGGGACAGATAGCAATCAGCCCCAGCATTTT
CDR3: CASSLGSFGTDSNQPQHF
D: TRBD1
size: NA
J: TRBJ1-5
V: TRBV5-5

DNA: TGTGCCTGGAAGGCGGTTCCCTATGGCTACACCTTC
CDR3: CAWKAVPYGYTF
D: NA
size: NA
J: TRBJ1-2
V: TRBV30

DNA: TGTGCCAGCAGTGACAGAACAGATACGCAGTATTTT
CDR3: CASSDRTDTQYF
D: NA
size: few
J: TRBJ2-3
V: TRBV6-6

DNA: TGCGCCAGCAGCCAAGGACGACAGTTGAACACTGAAGCTTTCTTT
CDR3: CASSQGRQLNTEAFF
D: NA
size: NA
J: TRBJ1-1
V: TRBV4-1

DNA: TGTGCCAGCAGGAGGGGACCTATTTATGGCTACACCTTC
CDR3: CASRRGPIYGYTF
D: NA
size: few
J: TRBJ1-2
V: TRBV27

DNA: TGCAGCGTTGAAGATCGAGGAGGCGACACTGAAGCTTTCTTT
CDR3: CSVEDRGGDTEAFF
D: NA
size: few
J: TRBJ1-1
V: TRBV29-1

DNA: TGCAGTGCTAGAGACGCAGTTAAAGGTCGCTATGGCTACACCTTC
CDR3: CSARDAVKGRYGYTF
D: NA
size: few
J: TRBJ1-2
V: TRBV20-1

DNA: TGTGCCACCAGTGACCCGTCCTACAATGAGCAGTTCTTC
CDR3: CATSDPSYNEQFF
D: NA
size: NA
J: TRBJ2-1
V: TRBV24-1

DNA: TGTGCCAGCAGGAAGGGACTGTACACTGAAGCTTTCTTT
CDR3: CASRKGLYTEAFF
D: NA
size: once
J: TRBJ1-1
V: TRBV6-1

DNA: TGTGCCAGCAGTGCAACTAGCGGGAATACCGGGGAGCTGTTTTTT
CDR3: CASSATSGNTGELFF
D: TRBD2
size: many
J: TRBJ2-2
V: TRBV12-3/TRBV12-4

DNA: TGTGCCAGCAGTGAATTAAAAACTAGCGGGAGCGACGAGCAGTACTTC
CDR3: CASSELKTSGSDEQYF
D: TRBD2
size: many
J: TRBJ2-7
V: TRBV25-1

DNA: TGTGCCAGCCGCTCCTATAGCAATCAGCCCCAGCATTTT
CDR3: CASRSYSNQPQHF
D: NA
size: few
J: TRBJ1-5
V: TRBV27

DNA: TGTGCCAGCAGCTTCTGGACGGCTTCTGGAAACACCATATATTTT
CDR3: CASSFWTASGNTIYF
D: NA
size: few
J: TRBJ1-3
V: TRBV7-9

DNA: TGTGCCAGCAGTCCTCAGGGAAGGAAGGAGACCCAGTACTTC
CDR3: CASSPQGRKETQYF
D: NA
size: few
J: TRBJ2-5
V: TRBV12-3/TRBV12-4

DNA: TGTGCCAGCAGTGCGCTCGAGAAATTTTCCTACGAGCAGTACTTC
CDR3: CASSALEKFSYEQYF
D: NA
size: few
J: TRBJ2-7
V: TRBV6-1

DNA: TGTGCCACCAGTGATACAGGCGGAAACATTCAGTACTTC
CDR3: CATSDTGGNIQYF
D: NA
size: few
J: TRBJ2-4
V: TRBV24-1

DNA: TGTGCCACCAGCAGAGTTATTTTGGGACAAGCTTTCTTT
CDR3: CATSRVILGQAFF
D: NA
size: few
J: TRBJ1-1
V: TRBV15

DNA: TGTGCCACCAGCAGAGGGAGGGGCAATGAGCAGTTCTTC
CDR3: CATSRGRGNEQFF
D: NA
size: NA
J: TRBJ2-1
V: TRBV15